The rows below give T cell receptor beta chains drawn from one sample of a study of blood T cell repertoires in COVID-19. Measured with immunoSEQ multiplex PCR; TCRdb has only the in-frame clones, and not every one. This table has approximately 130,000 clones, 65% to 90% appearing once. Sample: peripheral blood. The receptors shown here come from a human donor in a cohort sampled during active COVID-19. The conserved cysteine and the conserved F or W are not part of the CDR3 here.

cdr3_aa,j_call,v_call
ASSLRGALYNEQF,TRBJ2-1,TRBV7-2
ASSSRQGGPLH,TRBJ1-6,TRBV19
ATKQQGGMNTEAF,TRBJ1-1,TRBV19
ASSDETATGVYEQY,TRBJ2-7,TRBV10-1
ASSPSGQQEYGYT,TRBJ1-2,TRBV18
ASSIARQGKPQH,TRBJ1-5,TRBV19
SGHWGAF,TRBJ1-1,TRBV20-1
ASSLANSGNTIY,TRBJ1-3,TRBV28
ASSLGLGQKFQETQY,TRBJ2-5,TRBV11-3
ASSLLAGGDNTGELF,TRBJ2-2,TRBV7-8
ASSQGGRRADTQY,TRBJ2-3,TRBV3-1/TRBV3-2
ASSRGLLNTEAF,TRBJ1-1,TRBV27
ASSQTQGQPQH,TRBJ1-5,TRBV2
ASSPTSSYNEQF,TRBJ2-1,TRBV28
ASRKLAGALSGELF,TRBJ2-2,TRBV6-6
ASSLSGTSGGNEQF,TRBJ2-1,TRBV7-8
ASSPQVRGEQY,TRBJ2-7,TRBV7-2
ASSYPPQNEQF,TRBJ2-1,TRBV6-2/TRBV6-3
ASSLTGSGNQPQH,TRBJ1-5,TRBV9
ASSPIAGGTDTQY,TRBJ2-3,TRBV4-3
ASSSRQGIETQY,TRBJ2-5,TRBV7-2
AARIRDRAQETQY,TRBJ2-5,TRBV7-6
ASSHQGSPYEQY,TRBJ2-7,TRBV7-6
ASSVDPQGVNSPLH,TRBJ1-6,TRBV9
ASGSYTGELF,TRBJ2-2,TRBV12-5
ASSLLEDSQTEAF,TRBJ1-1,TRBV3-1/TRBV3-2
ASSLSGTSGGAWQNTGELF,TRBJ2-2,TRBV27
ASSLPGTYEQY,TRBJ2-7,TRBV5-8
ASSLGQRGQETQY,TRBJ2-5,TRBV11-2
ASSYSIREETQY,TRBJ2-5,TRBV6-5